This TCR beta chain came from a study of blood T cells in healthy people across ages. General study results and limits: The fall in TCR beta diversity per million T cells was roughly linear with age.

Together with a sample-barcoded 5' primer, a J-beta primer mix was included in a second PCR lasting about 7 to 11 cycles. The study obtained at least 2.5 million CDR3-containing paired-end reads from every sample. TCRdb processed the 5' RACE reads anew with MiXCR; each CDR3 protein has one entry. The sample holds fewer than 800,000 distinct CDR3 sequences, under 25% seen once. This clonotype appeared a few times. Its cognate antigen is unknown. V lost 1 base and J lost 2; bases outside the gene matches: 6. Germline lookup yields CDR1 SEHNR and CDR2 FQNEAQ (reference sequence). The CDR3 totals 16 residues.

The TCR sequence derives from a man aged 70-80 years in good health. The genes are TRBV7-9 and TRBJ2-7, with 9 bases that match TRBD1. Source material: blood. CDR3 in amino acids: CASSLVPGQGTYEQYF. In nucleotides, the CDR3 is TGTGCCAGCAGCTTAGTACCGGGACAGGGCACCTACGAGCAGTACTTC.